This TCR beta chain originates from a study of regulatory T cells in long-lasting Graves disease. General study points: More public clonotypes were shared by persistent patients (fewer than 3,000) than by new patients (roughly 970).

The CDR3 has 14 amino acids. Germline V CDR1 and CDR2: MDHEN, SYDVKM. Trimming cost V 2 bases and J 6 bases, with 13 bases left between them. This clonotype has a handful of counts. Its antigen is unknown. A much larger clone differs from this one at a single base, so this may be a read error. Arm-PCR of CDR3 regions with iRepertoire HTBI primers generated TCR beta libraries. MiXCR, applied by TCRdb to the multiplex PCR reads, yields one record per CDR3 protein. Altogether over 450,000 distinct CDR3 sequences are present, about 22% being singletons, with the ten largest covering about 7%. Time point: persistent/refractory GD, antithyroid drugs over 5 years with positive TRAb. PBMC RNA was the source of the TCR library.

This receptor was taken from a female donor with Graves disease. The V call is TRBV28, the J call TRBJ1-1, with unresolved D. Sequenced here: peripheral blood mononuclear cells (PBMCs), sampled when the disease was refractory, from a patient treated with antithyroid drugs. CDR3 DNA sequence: TGTGCCAGCAGTTTAAGTCAATGGCAGTCTGAAGCTTTCTTT. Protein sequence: CASSLSQWQSEAFF.